A selection of T cell receptor beta chains follows, all from one sample in a study of cytomegalovirus exposure and HLA in healthy donors. Clones were read by immunoSEQ multiplex PCR, and TCRdb kept only the in-frame ones, dropping some. The repertoire holds some 68,000 clones, with roughly 97% as singletons. The sample taken for sequencing was PBMCs. The receptors stem from a man between 18 and 29 years old in good health and CMV-seronegative. The CDR3 runs from the conserved cysteine through the conserved F or W. Fields, in order: V gene, D gene, clone size, J gene, CDR3 DNA, CDR3 protein. A D gene is named only where the DNA matches it firmly. Clone size is not always given. Where it is, it says once, few, many or a class for expanded clones.

TRBV19	.	.	TRBJ2-7	TGTGCCAGTAGTTCCCGCCTGGACAGCTACGAGCAGTACTTC	CASSSRLDSYEQYF
TRBV11-3	TRBD2	.	TRBJ2-1	TGTGCCAGCAGTATCGGACTAGCGGGGTACAATGAGCAGTTCTTC	CASSIGLAGYNEQFF
TRBV11-3	.	.	TRBJ2-1	TGTGCCAGCAGCTTAGATAAGTGGGGCAGTTTCAACAATGAGCAGTTCTTC	CASSLDKWGSFNNEQFF
TRBV11-2	TRBD2	.	TRBJ2-3	TGTGCCAGCACCCACACTAGCGGGAGATCGGATACGCAGTATTTT	CASTHTSGRSDTQYF
TRBV7-9	TRBD2	.	TRBJ2-1	TGTGCCAGCTCCCAAGCGGGAGTTTCCTACAATGAGCAGTTCTTC	CASSQAGVSYNEQFF
TRBV19	.	.	TRBJ1-1	TGTGCCAGTAGTTGGGCGACTGAAGCTTTCTTT	CASSWATEAFF
TRBV28	TRBD2	.	TRBJ2-7	TGTGCCAGCACTAATGGGGTGGGGACTAGCGGGCTCTACGAGCAGTACTTC	CASTNGVGTSGLYEQYF
TRBV5-6	.	once	TRBJ2-3	TGTGCCAGCAGCCGTTTGGCTTTTTACACAGATACGCAGTATTTT	CASSRLAFYTDTQYF
TRBV7-9	.	once	TRBJ1-1	TGTGCCAGCACCCTTCCCGGCGGGTCGAGCACTGAAGCTTTCTTT	CASTLPGGSSTEAFF
TRBV18	.	.	TRBJ1-5	TGTGCCAGCTCACCATCGCAGGGGATGGGCAATCAGCCCCAGCATTTT	CASSPSQGMGNQPQHF
TRBV29-1	.	few	TRBJ1-1	TGCAGCGTGAGGGTCGACATGAACACTGAAGCTTTCTTT	CSVRVDMNTEAFF
TRBV27	.	.	TRBJ1-4	TGTGCCAGCAGTCCGCAGGGGATGGGGGAAAAACTGTTTTTT	CASSPQGMGEKLFF
TRBV18	TRBD1	.	TRBJ2-5	TGTGCCAGCTCAGCCGGGACAGGGGGGCAAGAGACCCAGTACTTC	CASSAGTGGQETQYF
TRBV11-2	.	.	TRBJ2-2	TGTGCCAGCAGCTTAATGGGGGCAGCGAACACCGGGGAGCTGTTTTTT	CASSLMGAANTGELFF
TRBV19	.	.	TRBJ1-3	TGTGCCAGTAGTATAGGAGGGAGCACCTCTGGAAACACCATATATTTT	CASSIGGSTSGNTIYF
TRBV2	.	.	TRBJ1-2	TGTGCCAGCACTTCCGGGACAAACTATGGCTACACCTTC	CASTSGTNYGYTF
TRBV9	TRBD1	.	TRBJ2-3	TGTGCCAGCAGCTCGGACAGGGGGTCTTTAGATACGCAGTATTTT	CASSSDRGSLDTQYF
TRBV5-1	.	.	TRBJ2-1	TGCGCCAGCAGCTTGGAACTAGTCAGTGAGCAGTTCTTC	CASSLELVSEQFF
TRBV2	TRBD1	.	TRBJ1-5	TGTGCCAGCAGTGTTAGTGGGACAGGCAGCAATCAGCCCCAGCATTTT	CASSVSGTGSNQPQHF
TRBV19	TRBD1	.	TRBJ1-1	TGTGCCAGTAGTTCCCGGACAGGGTCGGCTGGAGCTTTCTTT	CASSSRTGSAGAFF
TRBV10-2	.	.	TRBJ2-7	TGCGCCAGCAGAAATGGACAGGCGGGAACCTACGAGCAGTACTTC	CASRNGQAGTYEQYF
TRBV5-4	TRBD1	.	TRBJ1-6	TGTGCCAGCAGCTTAGACAGGGAGAACTCACCCCTCCACTTT	CASSLDRENSPLHF
TRBV28	.	.	TRBJ1-2	TGTGCCAGCAGTCCCTTTGCCGCTACCCTAGTCGGCTACACCTTC	CASSPFAATLVGYTF
TRBV7-6	TRBD2	.	TRBJ2-5	TGTGCCAGCAGCTTAGGGGCGGGAGTGGCCGAGACCCAGTACTTC	CASSLGAGVAETQYF
TRBV19	TRBD1	.	TRBJ1-1	TGTGCCAGTAGTTTCCACAGGGGGGGCACTGAAGCTTTCTTT	CASSFHRGGTEAFF